Listed below are T cell receptor beta chains from one sample, sequenced in a study of CD8+ T cells in alopecia areata. Assay: immunoSEQ multiplex PCR; the TCRdb copy retains only in-frame clones and omits some. The table lists about 3,600 clones, 71% of them singletons, with roughly 7% in the top ten. The sequenced sample consisted of skin. Every receptor here comes from a human donor in good health. The CDR3 runs from the conserved cysteine through the conserved F or W. The D gene is left open where the match is weak. Clone size is given for some rows only: seen once, a few or many times, or a class if the clone is expanded.

TRBV6-6	TRBJ1-2	few	13	TRBD1	CASRGTGPGGYTF	TGTGCCAGCAGAGGGACAGGGCCGGGAGGCTACACCTTC
TRBV7-8	TRBJ1-5	NA	16	NA	CASSPGRVLSNQPQHF	TGTGCCAGCAGCCCGGGGCGTGTTTTAAGCAATCAGCCCCAGCATTTT
TRBV27	TRBJ1-2	once	13	NA	CASSLRQGYGYTF	TGTGCCAGCAGTTTACGTCAGGGTTACGGCTACACCTTC
TRBV28	TRBJ2-1	few	13	NA	CASTWISGNEQFF	TGTGCCAGCACCTGGATCTCAGGGAATGAGCAGTTCTTC
TRBV7-9	TRBJ2-5	NA	15	NA	CASSLEGGTGETQYF	TGTGCCAGCAGCTTAGAGGGGGGGACAGGAGAGACCCAGTACTTC
TRBV7-6	TRBJ1-2	NA	14	NA	CASSLSGRDGGYTF	TGTGCCAGCAGCTTAAGCGGCAGGGACGGAGGCTACACCTTC
TRBV4-1	TRBJ2-1	NA	15	TRBD2	CASSPKRGGHTEQFF	TGCGCCAGCAGCCCAAAGCGGGGGGGCCATACTGAGCAGTTCTTC
TRBV6-1	TRBJ1-2	NA	18	TRBD1	CASSEGQGLALGVYGYTF	TGTGCCAGCAGTGAAGGACAGGGACTCGCTCTTGGGGTTTATGGCTACACCTTC
TRBV29-1	TRBJ2-7	once	14	TRBD1	CSVEDRGKTYEQYF	TGCAGCGTCGAGGACAGGGGGAAGACCTACGAGCAGTACTTC
TRBV18	TRBJ1-5	NA	16	NA	CASSFASGSAGQPQHF	TGTGCCAGCTCATTCGCATCTGGGTCCGCTGGTCAGCCCCAGCATTTT
TRBV7-9	TRBJ1-2	NA	14	TRBD1	CASSSGQYDYGYTF	TGTGCCAGCAGCTCGGGACAGTACGATTATGGCTACACCTTC
TRBV19	TRBJ1-2	NA	11	NA	CATAAVEGYTF	TGTGCCACCGCGGCGGTAGAGGGCTACACCTTC
TRBV11-2	TRBJ2-5	NA	14	NA	CASSSPGRRETQYF	TGTGCCAGCAGCTCGCCGGGAAGACGAGAGACCCAGTACTTC
TRBV25-1	TRBJ1-2	NA	16	NA	CASSLPRRQLFHGYTF	TGTGCCAGCTCTTTGCCCCGCAGACAATTATTCCATGGCTACACCTTC
TRBV5-6	TRBJ2-4	NA	15	NA	CASSGGGTAKNIQYF	TGTGCCAGCAGCGGGGGTGGGACAGCCAAAAACATTCAGTACTTC
TRBV5-4	TRBJ2-7	few	14	NA	CASSLGGLPHEQYF	TGTGCCAGCAGCTTGGGGGGCCTGCCCCACGAGCAGTACTTC
TRBV5-1	TRBJ1-6	NA	13	NA	CASSLDRDSPLHF	TGCGCCAGCAGCTTGGACAGGGATTCACCCCTCCACTTT
TRBV2	TRBJ2-7	NA	13	TRBD1	CASRDRSSYEQYF	TGTGCCAGCCGGGACAGGAGCTCCTACGAGCAGTACTTC
TRBV14	TRBJ2-1	NA	15	NA	CASSQVGGKDNEQFF	TGTGCCAGCAGCCAAGTGGGGGGCAAGGACAATGAGCAGTTCTTC
TRBV6-1	TRBJ2-7	NA	12	TRBD2	CASNRLAAEQYF	TGTGCCAGCAACCGACTAGCGGCCGAGCAGTACTTC
TRBV5-4	TRBJ1-2	NA	16	TRBD1	CASSLMDRQGLYGYTF	TGTGCCAGCAGCTTGATGGATCGACAGGGCCTATATGGCTACACCTTC
TRBV18	TRBJ2-6	few	16	NA	CASSPSVASGANVLTF	TGTGCCAGCTCACCATCGGTAGCCTCTGGGGCCAACGTCCTGACTTTC
TRBV29-1	TRBJ2-5	NA	12	NA	CSVDDRQETQYF	TGCAGCGTTGACGACCGCCAAGAGACCCAGTACTTC
TRBV2	TRBJ1-5	few	12	NA	CASSGWGEPQHF	TGTGCCAGCAGTGGATGGGGGGAACCCCAGCATTTT
TRBV9	TRBJ2-1	NA	17	TRBD2	CASSVELAGGPRNEQFF	TGTGCCAGCAGCGTGGAACTAGCGGGGGGGCCGAGGAATGAGCAGTTCTTC
TRBV7-2	TRBJ2-7	NA	14	NA	CASSLRNRDYEQYF	TGTGCCAGCAGCTTAAGGAACAGAGACTACGAGCAGTACTTC
TRBV5-1	TRBJ2-3	NA	16	TRBD2	CASSLSWSGGADTQYF	TGCGCCAGCAGCCTGTCATGGAGCGGGGGCGCAGATACGCAGTATTTT
TRBV5-1	TRBJ1-2	NA	15	TRBD1	CASSLASGQGSGYTF	TGCGCCAGCAGCTTGGCGTCGGGACAGGGGAGTGGCTACACCTTC
TRBV2	TRBJ2-5	NA	14	TRBD2	CASREGTSGGTQYF	TGTGCCAGCAGGGAAGGGACTAGCGGGGGGACCCAGTACTTC
TRBV5-4	TRBJ1-5	NA	14	NA	CASSLSGVGQPQHF	TGTGCCAGCAGCTTGTCAGGGGTCGGTCAGCCCCAGCATTTT
TRBV7-2	TRBJ2-7	NA	16	TRBD2	CASSSGLAGTAYEQYF	TGTGCCAGCAGCTCGGGACTAGCGGGGACAGCCTACGAGCAGTACTTC
TRBV9	TRBJ2-3	NA	17	NA	CASSTLPGPTSTDTQYF	TGTGCCAGCAGCACCCTCCCTGGCCCCACTAGCACAGATACGCAGTATTTT
TRBV21-1	TRBJ2-3	NA	18	NA	CASSKEKAGTSEGDTQYF	TGTGCCAGCAGCAAAGAAAAAGCCGGGACTAGCGAGGGAGATACGCAGTATTTT
TRBV5-5	TRBJ2-6	NA	18	NA	CASSLAAGLLGGANVLTF	TGTGCCAGCAGCTTGGCGGCGGGGCTCCTAGGGGGGGCCAACGTCCTGACTTTC
TRBV5-1	TRBJ2-3	NA	15	NA	CASSSQVPLRDTQYF	TGCGCCAGCAGCTCCCAGGTCCCCCTTAGGGATACGCAGTATTTT
TRBV11-2	TRBJ2-7	few	13	NA	CASSFTRGYEQYF	TGTGCCAGCAGCTTTACCCGGGGGTACGAGCAGTACTTC
TRBV4-1	TRBJ1-2	few	14	NA	CASSRPDVNYGYTF	TGCGCCAGCAGCCGCCCGGATGTGAACTATGGCTACACCTTC